The 21 T cell receptor beta chains presented below share a single source sample, sequenced in a study of blood T cell repertoires in COVID-19. Data came from immunoSEQ multiplex PCR; TCRdb stores just in-frame clones and leaves some out. This table has 350,000 to 400,000 clones, around 87% appearing once. The material sequenced was PBMCs or T cells enriched from blood (not recorded which). Receptors originate from a man younger than 35 who had recovered from COVID-19.

The chain's CDR3 is CASSPTDNYEQYF. DNA of the CDR3: TGTGCCAGCTCACCAACCGACAACTACGAGCAGTACTTC. The chain has TRBV18 and TRBJ2-7; no clear D gene. The CDR3 covers 13 residues. Germline loops: CDR1 KGHSH, CDR2 LQKENI. Trimming pared 2 bases from V and 3 bases from J, leaving 8 bases between.

V gene TRBV5-1 combines with J gene TRBJ2-1; TRBD2 matches at 8 bases. The germline CDR1 and CDR2 sequences are SGHRS and YFSETQ. The CDR3 runs to 18 residues. V dropped 0 bases and J dropped 4; count of bases not matched to a gene: 12. The CDR3 here is CASSLAIPGGDPYNEQFF. CDR3 bases: TGCGCCAGCAGCTTGGCAATACCCGGGGGGGATCCTTACAATGAGCAGTTCTTC.

CDR3 region: CASRRPGSDEKLFF. Written as DNA, the CDR3 is TGTGCCAGCAGGCGACCGGGATCGGATGAAAAACTGTTTTTT. The V call is TRBV11-2, the J call TRBJ1-4; no clear D gene. The CDR3 length is 14 residues. V was trimmed by 6 bases and J by 6 bases, leaving 14 bases between them. Looked up from germline, CDR1 is SGHAT and CDR2 is FQNNGV. The full variable domain, in which reference TRBV11-2 and TRBJ1-4 provide the parts outside the CDR3, is EAGVAQSPRYKIIEKRQSVAFWCNPISGHATLYWYQQILGQGPKLLIQFQNNGVVDDSQLPKDRFSAERLKGVDSTLKIQPAKLEDSAVYLCASRRPGSDEKLFFGSGTQLSVL.

CDR3 residues: CASSLQGLDEQYF. The CDR3 DNA reads as TGTGCCAGCAGTTTACAGGGCTTGGACGAGCAGTACTTC. This chain connects TRBV27 to TRBJ2-7; D might be TRBD1 (5 bases). CDR1 and CDR2 (germline): MNHEY, SMNVEV (reference sequence). Trimming pared 2 bases from V and 5 bases from J, leaving 10 bases between. The CDR3 runs 13 residues.

V usage is TRBV18 and J usage is TRBJ1-6, with D hard to call. CDR3 length equals 13 residues. V was shortened by 4 bases and J by 7 bases, with 8 bases between the two germline ends. From germline, CDR1 is KGHSH and CDR2 LQKENI. DNA for the CDR3: TGTGCCAGCTCACTTGGGCGAAATTCACCCCTCCACTTT. This sequence encodes CASSLGRNSPLHF.

This clone appeared a few times. The V and J genes are TRBV9 and TRBJ1-2, with a weak D call TRBD1 (5 bases). Germline CDR1 is SGDLS and CDR2 is YYNGEE. V shed 1 base and J shed 8 bases, with 12 bases lying between them. This CDR3 has 13 residues. The CDR3 protein is CASSVQGLDGYTF. CDR3 coding DNA: TGTGCCAGCAGCGTACAGGGCTTAGACGGCTACACCTTC.

The rearrangement uses TRBV7-9 and TRBJ1-1, with 10 bases fitting TRBD1. The junction had 12 bases not matched to a gene; V was cut back by 4 bases and J by 4 bases. The V gene's germline CDR1 is SEHNR and CDR2 FQNEAQ (reference sequence). The CDR3 totals 17 residues. The CDR3 DNA sequence: TGTGCCAGCAGCTCAGACAGGGGGCGCACCGGGACCACTGAAGCTTTCTTT. This encodes CASSSDRGRTGTTEAFF. Full variable domain (rest looked up from reference TRBV7-9 and TRBJ1-1): DTGVSQNPRHKITKRGQNVTFRCDPISEHNRLYWYRQTLGQGPEFLTYFQNEAQLEKSRLLSDRFSAERPKGSFSTLEIQRTEQGDSAMYLCASSSDRGRTGTTEAFFGQGTRLTVV.

The gene calls are TRBV19 and TRBJ1-2; D is unresolved. The V end was cut by 6 bases, the J end by 4 bases, with 18 bases between. The CDR3 sequence is 15 residues long. Germline V gene data show CDR1 as LNHDA and CDR2 as SQIVND (reference sequence). As DNA, the CDR3 is TGTGCCAGTAGCTTCGCGGGGTTGGGAGGCTATGGCTACACCTTC. It specifies CASSFAGLGGYGYTF.

V and J are TRBV9 and TRBJ1-2; 7 bases fit TRBD1. From germline, CDR1 is SGDLS and CDR2 YYNGEE. This CDR3 contains 14 residues. Trimming cost V 3 bases and J 4 bases; bases outside gene matches: 6. CDR3 in DNA: TGTGCCAGCAGCGACAGGGGAGATAGCTATGGCTACACCTTC. Translation gives CASSDRGDSYGYTF.

The rearrangement links TRBV19 to TRBJ1-1; 9 bases agree with TRBD1. The V gene's germline CDR1 is LNHDA and CDR2 SQIVND (reference sequence). V dropped 5 bases and J dropped 1; count of bases not matched to a gene: 11. CDR3 length equals 17 residues. CDR3 sequence reads: CASSYRDRVITNTEAFF. Here the CDR3 DNA reads TGTGCCAGTAGTTACCGGGACAGGGTTATAACGAACACTGAAGCTTTCTTT. The full variable domain, completed using reference TRBV19 and TRBJ1-1, is DGGITQSPKYLFRKEGQNVTLSCEQNLNHDAMYWYRQDPGQGLRLIYYSQIVNDFQKGDIAEGYSVSREKKESFPLTVTSAQKNPTAFYLCASSYRDRVITNTEAFFGQGTRLTVV.

The chain is built from TRBV19 and TRBJ2-3; perhaps TRBD2 as D (5 bases). The V end lost 3 bases, the J end lost 5 bases, and 21 bases lay between the germline ends. This CDR3 has 17 amino acids. Germline loops: CDR1 LNHDA, CDR2 SQIVND (reference sequence). Written as DNA, the CDR3 is TGTGCCAGTAGTATCGAACGGCAGAAGGCCGGGGAAGATACGCAGTATTTT. Its translation is CASSIERQKAGEDTQYF.

The chain employs TRBV7-2 and TRBJ2-5; 10 bases fit TRBD2. Looked up from germline, CDR1 is SGHTA and CDR2 is FQGNSA. Trimming took 3 bases from V and 5 from J; bases not matched to a gene: 3. The CDR3 consists of 14 residues. CDR3 bases: TGTGCCAGCAGCTTTAATAGCGGGAGGGAGACCCAGTACTTC. The encoded protein is CASSFNSGRETQYF.

The CDR3 loop reads CASSLGGAPNSPLHF. The CDR3 coding sequence is TGCGCCAGCAGTTTAGGGGGCGCACCCAATTCACCCCTCCACTTT. The V gene is TRBV5-1, the J gene TRBJ1-6, with TRBD1 matching 7 bases. From germline, CDR1 is SGHRS and CDR2 YFSETQ. This CDR3 is built from 15 residues. J lost 7 bases, V lost 5 bases, and 9 bases had no gene match.

The gene calls are TRBV10-3 and TRBJ2-1, with 13 bases that match TRBD2. J lost 6 bases, V lost 4 bases, and 0 bases had no gene match. CDR1 ENHRY and CDR2 SYGVKD come from the germline V gene. The CDR3 consists of 14 residues. In DNA, the CDR3 is TGTGCCATCAGTGGGACTAGCGGGGGCAATGAGCAGTTCTTC. Its protein product is CAISGTSGGNEQFF.

V is TRBV19 and J is TRBJ2-7; 8 positions match TRBD1. This CDR3 comprises 15 residues. The V segment lost 3 bases and the J segment 1 base; nucleotides outside the gene matches: 5. Germline CDR1 reads LNHDA; CDR2 reads SQIVND (reference sequence). The CDR3 DNA follows: TGTGCCAGTAGTATGGTTAGGACAGGGTCCTACGAGCAGTACTTC. Protein: CASSMVRTGSYEQYF.

Turning to this clone: One junction end does not reproduce the germline sequence, and a read error may be involved. The V and J genes are TRBV10-3 and TRBJ1-2; D is ambiguous. The CDR3 is made up of 10 amino acids. The germline V gene has CDR1 ENHRY and CDR2 SYGVKD. CDR3: CAISESKQLF. DNA of the CDR3: TGTGCCATCAGTGAGTCGAAACAGCTCTTC.

This clone was seen just once. This chain joins TRBV5-1 and TRBJ2-3, with 9 bases fitting TRBD2. This CDR3 region has 16 residues. CDR1 and CDR2 (germline): SGHRS, YFSETQ. The V gene end was trimmed by 3 bases and the J gene end by 1 base; junction bases not matched to a gene: 6. CDR3 protein: CASSWVSGGRTDTQYF. The CDR3, as DNA: TGCGCCAGCAGCTGGGTGAGCGGGGGGCGCACAGATACGCAGTATTTT.

The rearrangement uses TRBV19 and TRBJ1-1; 7 bases fit TRBD1. J was trimmed by 0 bases and V by 8 bases; bases with no gene match: 6. The germline CDR1 and CDR2 sequences are LNHDA and SQIVND (reference sequence). This CDR3 spans 14 amino acids. CDR3 sequence: CASGDSRLNTEAFF. CDR3 bases: TGTGCCAGTGGGGACAGCCGATTGAACACTGAAGCTTTCTTT.

The rearrangement links TRBV27 to TRBJ1-1, with D uncertain. The CDR3 has 12 residues. V was clipped by 3 bases and J by 7 bases, with 9 bases between them. Per germline, CDR1 MNHEY and CDR2 SMNVEV (reference sequence). The DNA of the CDR3 is TGTGCCAGCAGTTTTCGAGGGCTTGAAGCTTTCTTT. Translated, it gives CASSFRGLEAFF.

The rearrangement uses TRBV12-3 or TRBV12-4 and TRBJ2-1, with 7 bases lining up with TRBD2. The CDR3 consists of 13 residues. V lost 5 bases and J lost 9; bases outside the gene matches: 7. The CDR3 region has the DNA TGTGCCAGCAGTGTGACTAGCTCTAGTGAGCAGTTCTTC. Protein: CASSVTSSSEQFF.

The genes are TRBV4-1 and TRBJ1-1; D perhaps matches TRBD1 (5 bases). CDR1 MGHRA and CDR2 YSYEKL come from the germline V gene. Trimming pared 3 bases from V and 1 base from J, leaving 15 bases between. CDR3 size: 16 residues. This chain's CDR3 is CASSQGEERWNTEAFF. The CDR3 bases are TGCGCCAGCAGCCAGGGGGAGGAGAGGTGGAACACTGAAGCTTTCTTT.